Sequencing of this T cell receptor (beta chain) was carried out in a study of T-cell reconstitution after alpha-beta-depleted transplantation in children. This clonotype has just a few counts. Antigen unknown. Preparation of the TCRbeta library involved a method that used unique molecular identifiers. TCRdb called the PCR reads again in MiXCR, with one record for every CDR3 protein. The sample lists about a million distinct CDR3 sequences, about 30% seen once, with 28% in the top ten. The CDR3 has 14 residues. V was pared by 0 bases and J by 4 bases, with 6 bases between. Germline V gene sequence: CDR1 LGHNA, CDR2 YNFKEQ. Regarding the study as a whole: When one year had passed after transplant, most T-cell counts and diversity came from newly produced T cells.

This sequence originates from a boy younger than two who had a stem cell transplant for SCID, so the T cells may come from the graft donor. The sample was PBMCs, mostly from graft donor cells, taken 360 days after TCRalphabeta/CD19-depleted stem cell transplant. V is TRBV4-2 and J is TRBJ2-2, with D hard to call. This chain's CDR3 is CASSQEWITGELFF. As DNA, the CDR3 is TGTGCCAGCAGCCAAGAATGGATCACCGGGGAGCTGTTTTTT.